This is a list of T cell receptor beta chains from one sample in a study of cytomegalovirus exposure and HLA in healthy donors. Assay used: immunoSEQ multiplex PCR; TCRdb lists only in-frame clones, some missing. The table includes about 160,000 clones, 70% to 85% detected once. Sequencing was done on a sample of PBMCs. The source is a man aged 40-49 years in good health and CMV-seronegative. Both conserved end residues are trimmed from each CDR3. The D gene is left open where the match is weak.

TRBD2 | TRBV5-5 | ASSPGLAGSDTQY
TRBD1 | TRBV4-2 | ASSQETGAPSQPQH
TRBD2 | TRBV7-9 | ASSSNRDYPYNEQF
. | TRBV5-1 | ASSPQGTLSTDTQY
. | TRBV7-9 | ASSSPTGLEETQY
TRBD1 | TRBV27 | ASSLTGGTEAF
. | TRBV30 | AWKGTSNTGELF
TRBD2 | TRBV7-9 | ASSLVAGGDEQF
. | TRBV27 | ASSLWPLVEQF
TRBD2 | TRBV6-1 | ASSRLAGETGELF
TRBD1 | TRBV18 | ASSPGQGNTEAF
. | TRBV6-1 | ASSSVGANVLT
. | TRBV5-6 | ASSFGSGEQF
. | TRBV15 | ATSRAGEQGSYEQY
TRBD2 | TRBV4-2 | ASSQGLAGGQDTQY
TRBD1 | TRBV30 | AWSGGQGVQPQH
TRBD1 | TRBV18 | ASSPLPRTGGETQY
TRBD2 | TRBV6-5 | ASSSSGGSQETQY
. | TRBV11-2 | ASTATIGYEQY
. | TRBV6-5 | ASSFSRGQNTEAF
TRBD1 | TRBV6-5 | ASSYDRAGELF
. | TRBV19 | ASTHPEGGGEQY
. | TRBV5-1 | ASSLRGVRTDTQY
TRBD1 | TRBV6-5 | ASNHRGRDYGYT
TRBD1 | TRBV6-1 | ASILDRGLNNEQF
. | TRBV5-6 | ASSPSGYEQY
. | TRBV7-3 | ASSSTGYTEAF
. | TRBV19 | ASIVGVNTGELF
. | TRBV30 | AWIREGSSYNSPLH
TRBD1 | TRBV5-5 | ASSDRAYGNTIY
TRBD1 | TRBV4-2 | ASSQVGQGEADTQY
TRBD1 | TRBV6-6 | ASSPGTGFQPQH
TRBD1 | TRBV5-4 | ASSSDRAKLF